A single sample is the source of the 13 T cell receptor beta chains below, sequenced in a study of blood T cells in healthy people across ages. PCR was performed a second time for 7 to 11 cycles using a sample-barcoded 5' primer and a J-beta primer mix. TCRdb fed the 5' RACE reads into MiXCR, producing one record per CDR3 protein. The table lists fewer than 700,000 distinct CDR3 sequences, approximately 40% of them singletons. The sequencing sample was made of blood. Receptors originate from a man aged 80 or over in good health.

The chain is built from TRBV20-1 and TRBJ1-2; no reliable D call. Germline assignment: CDR1 DFQATT and CDR2 SNEGSKA (reference sequence). The V end lost 3 bases, the J end lost 0 bases, and 8 bases lay between the germline ends. CDR3 length: 13 amino acids. The CDR3 DNA follows: TGCAGTGCTAGTTTAGAAGCTAACTATGGCTACACCTTC. Protein: CSASLEANYGYTF.

V is TRBV27 and J is TRBJ2-2, with D possibly being TRBD1 (5 bases). The CDR3 is 14 residues long. Trimming left V 11 bases short and J 1 base short, with 14 bases between. The germline V gene encodes CDR1 MNHEY and CDR2 SMNVEV (reference sequence). The CDR3 loop is CAGARQMNTGELFF. CDR3 coding DNA: TGTGCCGGGGCCCGGCAGATGAACACCGGGGAGCTGTTTTTT.

The chain uses TRBV12-3 or TRBV12-4 and TRBJ1-1; 7 bases match TRBD1. Trimming removed 4 bases from V and 6 bases from J; junction bases left unmatched: 5. The CDR3 spans 13 residues. CDR3 amino acids: CASSYRGVSEAFF. In DNA, the CDR3 is TGTGCCAGCAGTTACAGGGGAGTTTCTGAAGCTTTCTTT.

The table lists this clonotype with a few counts. The V call is TRBV20-1, the J call TRBJ2-3, with 9 bases identical to TRBD1. V was pared by 7 bases and J by 5 bases, with 4 bases of the junction left unmatched. The CDR3 runs 12 residues. Germline loops: CDR1 DFQATT, CDR2 SNEGSKA (reference sequence). The CDR3, as DNA: TGCAGTGGGGACAGGGTGGTAGATACGCAGTATTTT. Protein product: CSGDRVVDTQYF.

The J gene is TRBJ1-4, the V gene TRBV7-8; D perhaps matches TRBD1 (5 bases). Germline CDR1 SGHVS, CDR2 FQNEAQ. The CDR3 runs 13 residues. V gave up 3 bases and J gave up 5 bases, with 7 bases separating them. The CDR3 loop is CASSLGPNEKLFF. CDR3 sequence (DNA): TGTGCCAGCAGCTTGGGGCCGAATGAAAAACTGTTTTTT.

The chain is built from TRBV3-1 and TRBJ2-4, with TRBD2 matching 14 bases. Germline CDR1 and CDR2: LGHDT and YNNKEL (reference sequence). The ends lost 5 bases at V and 13 bases at J; junction bases unmatched: 7. CDR3 length equals 14 residues. The CDR3 protein is CASSMGLAGEEQYF. The CDR3 DNA reads TGTGCCAGCAGCATGGGACTAGCGGGAGAGGAGCAGTACTTC.

This chain connects TRBV21-1 to TRBJ2-7; the tabulated D call, TRBD1, remains unverified against the DNA. TRBV21-1 represents a pseudogene. The CDR3 is 13 residues long. The CDR3 DNA reads TGTGCCAGCAGCAAATCGGGGGGGTACGAGCAGTACTTC. Its protein is CASSKSGGYEQYF.

This clonotype was counted at least ten times. The genes are TRBV7-2 and TRBJ2-5, with 10 bases matching TRBD1. Germline V gene data show CDR1 as SGHTA and CDR2 as FQGNSA. The CDR3 is made up of 15 amino acids. The junction had 5 bases not matched to a gene; V was cut back by 5 bases and J by 2 bases. CDR3 in DNA: TGTGCCAGCAGCCTGGGGACAGGGGATCAAGAGACCCAGTACTTC. As protein: CASSLGTGDQETQYF.

This chain links TRBV7-8 with TRBJ1-1, with 7 nucleotides matching TRBD1. From germline, CDR1 is SGHVS and CDR2 FQNEAQ. The CDR3 runs to 16 residues. V gave up 0 bases and J gave up 4 bases; unmatched junction bases: 8. CDR3 coding DNA: TGTGCCAGCAGCTTAGCCTCTAAGACAGGGACCACTGAAGCTTTCTTT. This gives the protein CASSLASKTGTTEAFF.

This clonotype was detected once. The V and J genes are TRBV20-1 and TRBJ2-1; 12 bases map to TRBD1. The CDR3 extends over 15 amino acids. The germline V gene has CDR1 DFQATT and CDR2 SNEGSKA (reference sequence). V lost 4 bases to trimming and J lost 7 bases; unmatched junction nucleotides: 8. The CDR3 region is CSAIHWDRGRNEQFF. In nucleotides, the CDR3 is TGCAGTGCTATTCATTGGGACAGGGGGCGGAATGAGCAGTTCTTC.

This clonotype showed up just a few times. The rearrangement joins TRBV6-2 or TRBV6-3 to TRBJ2-3; the D gene is possibly TRBD1 (6 bases). Trimming removed 7 bases at V and 0 bases at J, with 11 bases between. The CDR3 has 14 residues. Germline CDR1 and CDR2: MNHEY and SVGEGT. For the CDR3, the DNA is TGTGCCAGCACCGCCGACAGGAGCACAGATACGCAGTATTTT. Translated: CASTADRSTDTQYF.

The rearrangement uses TRBV7-2 and TRBJ1-1; D may be TRBD1 (5 bases). CDR3 length: 15 amino acids. V was cut by 1 base and J by 5 bases, with 14 bases left in between. Germline-derived CDR1 and CDR2 are SGHTA and FQGNSA. The CDR3 nucleotides read TGTGCCAGCAGCTTAGGGGGGGGTACGAGGACTGAAGCTTTCTTT. Its translation: CASSLGGGTRTEAFF.

The J gene is TRBJ1-5, the V gene TRBV6-6; D is uncertain. V was trimmed by 5 bases and J by 3 bases, leaving 14 bases between them. The CDR3 length is 15 residues. Per germline, CDR1 MNHNY and CDR2 SVGAGI (reference sequence). CDR3 bases: TGTGCCAGCAGTCCCGGGAGTGTCCCCAATCAGCCCCAGCATTTT. This gives the protein CASSPGSVPNQPQHF.